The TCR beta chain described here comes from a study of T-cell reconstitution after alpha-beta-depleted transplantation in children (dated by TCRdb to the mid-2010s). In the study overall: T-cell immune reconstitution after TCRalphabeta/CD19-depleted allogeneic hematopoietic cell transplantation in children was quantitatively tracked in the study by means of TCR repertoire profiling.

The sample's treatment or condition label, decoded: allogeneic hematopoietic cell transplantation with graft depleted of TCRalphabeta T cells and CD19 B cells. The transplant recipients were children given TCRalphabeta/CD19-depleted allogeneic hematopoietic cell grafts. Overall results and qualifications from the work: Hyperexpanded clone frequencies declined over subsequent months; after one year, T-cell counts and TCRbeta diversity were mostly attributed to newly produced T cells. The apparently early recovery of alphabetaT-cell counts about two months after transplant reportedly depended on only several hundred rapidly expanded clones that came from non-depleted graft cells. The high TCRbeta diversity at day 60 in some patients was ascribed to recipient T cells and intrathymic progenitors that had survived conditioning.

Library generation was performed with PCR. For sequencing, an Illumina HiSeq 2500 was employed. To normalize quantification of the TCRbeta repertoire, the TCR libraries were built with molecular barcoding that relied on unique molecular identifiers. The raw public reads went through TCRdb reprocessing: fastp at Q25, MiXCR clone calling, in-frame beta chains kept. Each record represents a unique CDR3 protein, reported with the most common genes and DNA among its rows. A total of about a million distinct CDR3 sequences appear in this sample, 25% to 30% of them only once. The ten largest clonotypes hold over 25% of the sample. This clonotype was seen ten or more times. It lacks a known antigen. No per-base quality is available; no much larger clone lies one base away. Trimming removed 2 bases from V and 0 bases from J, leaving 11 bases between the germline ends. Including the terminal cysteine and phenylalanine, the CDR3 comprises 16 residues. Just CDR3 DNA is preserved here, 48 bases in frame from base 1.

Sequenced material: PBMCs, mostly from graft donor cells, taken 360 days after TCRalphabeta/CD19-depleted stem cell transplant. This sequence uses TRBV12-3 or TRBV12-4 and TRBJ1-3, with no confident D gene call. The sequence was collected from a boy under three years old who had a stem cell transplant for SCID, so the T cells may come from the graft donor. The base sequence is TGTGCCAGCAGTTTAAAGGCCCCGAGCTCTGGAAACACCATATATTTT. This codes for CASSLKAPSSGNTIYF.